A single T cell receptor beta chain is shown here with its context. The data belong to a study of shared clonotypes between healthy human individuals. The DNA input per sorted-subset replicate PCR was roughly 0.2 ug, corresponding to roughly 30,000 T cell genomes. Here immunoSEQ multiplex PCR was the method, and the copy in TCRdb shows in-frame clones only, minus some. The sample holds 1,500,000 or so clones; roughly 97% are singletons and the top ten take 0.95% to 1.5%. This clonotype was sampled from a man younger than 40 in good health. Material for sequencing was naive CD4+ T cells sorted from blood. The subset denotes: CD45RA+ positively selected.

The DNA of the CDR3 is TGTGCCAGTAGCCCTCAGGGGGGCACAGATACGCAGTATTTT. It codes for CASSPQGGTDTQYF. The chain uses TRBV19 and TRBJ2-3; 7 bases agree with TRBD1. After removal of 6 bases from V and 1 base from J, the junction contained 4 bases not matched to a gene. Germline loops: CDR1 LNHDA, CDR2 SQIVND (reference sequence). The length of the CDR3 is 14 residues. Combining the CDR3 with reference TRBV19 and TRBJ2-3 gives the whole variable domain DGGITQSPKYLFRKEGQNVTLSCEQNLNHDAMYWYRQDPGQGLRLIYYSQIVNDFQKGDIAEGYSVSREKKESFPLTVTSAQKNPTAFYLCASSPQGGTDTQYFGPGTRLTVL.